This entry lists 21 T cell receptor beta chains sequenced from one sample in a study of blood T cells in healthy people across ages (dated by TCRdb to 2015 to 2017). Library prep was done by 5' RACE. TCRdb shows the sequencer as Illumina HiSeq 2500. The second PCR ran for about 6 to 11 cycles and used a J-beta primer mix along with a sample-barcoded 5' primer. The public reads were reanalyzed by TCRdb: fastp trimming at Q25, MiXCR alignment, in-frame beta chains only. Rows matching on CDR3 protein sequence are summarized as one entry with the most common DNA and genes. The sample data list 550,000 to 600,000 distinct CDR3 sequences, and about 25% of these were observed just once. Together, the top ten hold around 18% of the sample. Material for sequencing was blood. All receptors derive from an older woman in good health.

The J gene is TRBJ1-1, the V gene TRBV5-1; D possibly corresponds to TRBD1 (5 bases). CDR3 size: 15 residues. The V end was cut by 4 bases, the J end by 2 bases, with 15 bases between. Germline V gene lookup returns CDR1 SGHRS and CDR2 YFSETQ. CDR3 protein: CASSPGLPSNTEAFF. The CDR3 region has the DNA TGCGCCAGCAGCCCAGGGCTCCCGAGCAACACTGAAGCTTTCTTT. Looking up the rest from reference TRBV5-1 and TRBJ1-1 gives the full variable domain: KAGVTQTPRYLIKTRGQQVTLSCSPISGHRSVSWYQQTPGQGLQFLFEYFSETQRNKGNFPGRFSGRQFSNSRSEMNVSTLELGDSALYLCASSPGLPSNTEAFFGQGTRLTVV.

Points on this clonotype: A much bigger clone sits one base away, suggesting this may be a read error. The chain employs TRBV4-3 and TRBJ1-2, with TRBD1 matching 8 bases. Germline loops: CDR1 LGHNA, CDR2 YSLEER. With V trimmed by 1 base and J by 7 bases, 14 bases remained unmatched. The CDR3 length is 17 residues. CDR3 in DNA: TGCGCCAGCAGCCAAGGAGTTGGCCAGGGGGCGCAGGGTGGCTACACCTTC. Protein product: CASSQGVGQGAQGGYTF.

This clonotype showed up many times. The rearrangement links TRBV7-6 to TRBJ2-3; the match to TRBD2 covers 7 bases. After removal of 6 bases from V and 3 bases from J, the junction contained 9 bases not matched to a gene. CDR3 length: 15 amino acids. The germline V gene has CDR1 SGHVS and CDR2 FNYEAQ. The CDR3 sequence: CASSRSGVATDTQYF. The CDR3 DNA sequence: TGTGCCAGCAGTCGCAGCGGGGTTGCAACAGATACGCAGTATTTT.

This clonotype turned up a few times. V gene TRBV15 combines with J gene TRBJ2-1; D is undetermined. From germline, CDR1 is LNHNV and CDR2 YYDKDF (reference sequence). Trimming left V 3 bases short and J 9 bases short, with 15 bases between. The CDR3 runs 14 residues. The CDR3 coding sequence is TGTGCCACCAGCAGCCGGATCAACTACGGTGAGCAGTTCTTC. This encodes CATSSRINYGEQFF.

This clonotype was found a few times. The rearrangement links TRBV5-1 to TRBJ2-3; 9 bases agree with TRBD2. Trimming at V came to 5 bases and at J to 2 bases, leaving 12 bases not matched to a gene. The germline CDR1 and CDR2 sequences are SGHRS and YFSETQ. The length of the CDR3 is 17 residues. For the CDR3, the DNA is TGCGCCAGCAGAGGTCATCTAGCGGGGTCAGCCACAGATACGCAGTATTTT. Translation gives CASRGHLAGSATDTQYF.

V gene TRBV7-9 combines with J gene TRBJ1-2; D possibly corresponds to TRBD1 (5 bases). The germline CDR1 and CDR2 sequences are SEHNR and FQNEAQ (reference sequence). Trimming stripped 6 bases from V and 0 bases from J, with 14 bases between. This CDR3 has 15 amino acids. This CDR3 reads CASSHGEGTNYGYTF. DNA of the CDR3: TGTGCCAGCAGTCATGGAGAGGGGACTAACTATGGCTACACCTTC. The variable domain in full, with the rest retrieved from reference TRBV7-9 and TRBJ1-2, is DTGVSQNPRHKITKRGQNVTFRCDPISEHNRLYWYRQTLGQGPEFLTYFQNEAQLEKSRLLSDRFSAERPKGSFSTLEIQRTEQGDSAMYLCASSHGEGTNYGYTFGSGTRLTVV.

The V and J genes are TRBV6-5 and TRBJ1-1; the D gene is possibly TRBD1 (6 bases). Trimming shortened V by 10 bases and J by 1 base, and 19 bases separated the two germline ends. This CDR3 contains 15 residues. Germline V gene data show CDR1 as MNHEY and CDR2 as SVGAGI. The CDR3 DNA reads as TGTGCCACCCTCCAATTGGGGGCCAAGAACACTGAAGCTTTCTTT. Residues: CATLQLGAKNTEAFF.

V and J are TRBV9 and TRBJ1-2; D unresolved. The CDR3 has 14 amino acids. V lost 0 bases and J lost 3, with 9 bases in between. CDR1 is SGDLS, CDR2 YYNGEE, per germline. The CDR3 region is CASSVAGSDYGYTF. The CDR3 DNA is TGTGCCAGCAGCGTAGCCGGGTCCGACTATGGCTACACCTTC.

The CDR3 spells CASSQDRSGGESTDTQYF. The CDR3 DNA follows: TGCGCCAGCAGCCAAGATAGGTCCGGTGGGGAGTCCACAGATACGCAGTATTTT. The gene calls are TRBV4-3 and TRBJ2-3, with D possibly being TRBD2 (5 bases). The germline V gene has CDR1 LGHNA and CDR2 YSLEER. CDR3 length: 18 amino acids. Trimming removed 0 bases from V and 2 bases from J, with 18 bases in between.

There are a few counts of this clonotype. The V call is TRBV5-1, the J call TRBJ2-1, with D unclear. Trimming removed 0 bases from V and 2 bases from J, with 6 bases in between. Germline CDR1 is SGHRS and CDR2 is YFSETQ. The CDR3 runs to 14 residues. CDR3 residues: CASSLGEAYNEQFF. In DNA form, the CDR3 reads TGCGCCAGCAGCTTGGGAGAAGCCTACAATGAGCAGTTCTTC. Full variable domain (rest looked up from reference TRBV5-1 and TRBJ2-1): KAGVTQTPRYLIKTRGQQVTLSCSPISGHRSVSWYQQTPGQGLQFLFEYFSETQRNKGNFPGRFSGRQFSNSRSEMNVSTLELGDSALYLCASSLGEAYNEQFFGPGTRLTVL.

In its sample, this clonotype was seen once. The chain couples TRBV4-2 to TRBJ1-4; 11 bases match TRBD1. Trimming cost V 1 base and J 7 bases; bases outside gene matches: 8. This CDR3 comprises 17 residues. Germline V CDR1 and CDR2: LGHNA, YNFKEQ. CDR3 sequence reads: CASSQVQMGTGGEKLFF. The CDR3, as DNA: TGTGCCAGCAGCCAAGTGCAAATGGGGACAGGGGGTGAAAAACTGTTTTTT.

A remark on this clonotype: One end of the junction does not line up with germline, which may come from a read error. The CDR3 DNA reads TGTGCCAGCAGCGTTGCGCGAGAGAGTGGCTGCACCTTC. Encoded protein: CASSVARESGCTF. V and J are TRBV6-1 and TRBJ1-2; D is ambiguous. CDR3 length equals 13 residues. Germline loops: CDR1 MNHNS, CDR2 SASEGT.

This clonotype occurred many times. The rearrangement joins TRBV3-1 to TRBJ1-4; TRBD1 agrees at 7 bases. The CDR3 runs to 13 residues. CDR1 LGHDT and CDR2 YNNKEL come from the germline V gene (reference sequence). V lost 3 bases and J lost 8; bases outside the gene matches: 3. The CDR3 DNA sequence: TGTGCCAGCAGCCAGACGGACAGGGAAAAACTGTTTTTT. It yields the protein CASSQTDREKLFF. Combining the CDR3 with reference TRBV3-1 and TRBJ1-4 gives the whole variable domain DTAVSQTPKYLVTQMGNDKSIKCEQNLGHDTMYWYKQDSKKFLKIMFSYNNKELIINETVPNRFSPKSPDKAHLNLHINSLELGDSAVYFCASSQTDREKLFFGSGTQLSVL.

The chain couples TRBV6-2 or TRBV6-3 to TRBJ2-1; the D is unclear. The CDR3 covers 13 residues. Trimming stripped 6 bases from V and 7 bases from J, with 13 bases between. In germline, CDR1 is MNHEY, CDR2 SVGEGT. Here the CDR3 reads CASSIKGRNEQFF. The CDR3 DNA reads TGTGCCAGCAGCATAAAGGGTCGGAATGAGCAGTTCTTC.

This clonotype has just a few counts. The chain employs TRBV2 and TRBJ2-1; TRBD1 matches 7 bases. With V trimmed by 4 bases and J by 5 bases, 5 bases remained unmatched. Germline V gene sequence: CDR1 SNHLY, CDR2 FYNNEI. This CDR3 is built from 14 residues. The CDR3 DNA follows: TGTGCCAGCAGTGGTAGACAGGGAGACAATGAGCAGTTCTTC. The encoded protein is CASSGRQGDNEQFF.

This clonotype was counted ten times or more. The CDR3 coding sequence is TGTGCCAGCAGTCGAGGACTAGCGGCGGGGGAGACCCAGTACTTC. This translates into CASSRGLAAGETQYF. The V call is TRBV6-2 or TRBV6-3, the J call TRBJ2-5, with 10 bases aligning to TRBD2. V shed 5 bases and J 5 bases; nucleotides not matched to a gene: 8. CDR3 size: 15 residues. CDR1 and CDR2 (germline): MNHEY, SVGEGT.

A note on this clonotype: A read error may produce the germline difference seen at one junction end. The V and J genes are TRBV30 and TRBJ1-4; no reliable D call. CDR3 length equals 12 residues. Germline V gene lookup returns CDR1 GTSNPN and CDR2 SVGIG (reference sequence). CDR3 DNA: TGTGCCTGGAGTGTCAGAAATGGAAAACTGTTTTTT. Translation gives CAWSVRNGKLFF.

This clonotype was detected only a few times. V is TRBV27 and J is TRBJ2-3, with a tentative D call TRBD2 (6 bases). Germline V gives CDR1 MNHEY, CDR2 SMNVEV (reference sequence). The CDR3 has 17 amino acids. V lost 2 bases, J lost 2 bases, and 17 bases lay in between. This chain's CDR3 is CASSLNFGRGSTDTQYF. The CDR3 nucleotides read TGTGCCAGCAGTTTAAACTTCGGGCGGGGATCCACAGATACGCAGTATTTT.

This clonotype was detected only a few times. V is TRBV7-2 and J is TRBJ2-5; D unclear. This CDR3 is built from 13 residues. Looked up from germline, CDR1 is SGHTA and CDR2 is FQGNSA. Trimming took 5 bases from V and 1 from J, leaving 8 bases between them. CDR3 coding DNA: TGTGCCAGCAGCCGTGACCCCCAAGAGACCCAGTACTTC. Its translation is CASSRDPQETQYF.

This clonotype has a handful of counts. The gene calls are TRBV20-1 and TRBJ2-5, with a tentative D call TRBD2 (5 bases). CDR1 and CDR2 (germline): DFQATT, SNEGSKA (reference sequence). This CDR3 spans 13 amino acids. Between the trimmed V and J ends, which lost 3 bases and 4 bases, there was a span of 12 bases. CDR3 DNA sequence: TGCAGTGCTAGGGGAACTAGATTAGAGACCCAGTACTTC. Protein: CSARGTRLETQYF.

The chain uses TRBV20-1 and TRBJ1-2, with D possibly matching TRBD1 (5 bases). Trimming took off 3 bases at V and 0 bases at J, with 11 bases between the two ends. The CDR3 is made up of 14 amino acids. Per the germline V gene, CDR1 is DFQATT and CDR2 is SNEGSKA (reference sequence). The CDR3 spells CSARTRTPNYGYTF. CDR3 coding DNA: TGCAGTGCTAGGACTAGGACACCTAACTATGGCTACACCTTC.